This TCR beta chain was captured by sequencing in a study of blood T cell repertoires in COVID-19. Looking at the study overall: Sites across the United States, Italy and Spain contributed samples from acute and convalescent COVID-19. Nucleic acid was either cDNA or gDNA, and it came from T cells, B-cell-depleted T cells, or PBMCs.

Deletions cut 4 bases from V and 1 base from J, with 13 bases between. CDR1 and CDR2 from the germline V gene are LGHDT and YNNKEL (reference sequence). There are 15 residues in the CDR3. Source study methods: Amplifying reference gene primers gave estimates of nucleated cell counts. Profiled with immunoSEQ multiplex PCR; TCRdb holds only in-frame clones, not every one. V and J calls and clone size are given by that table; D and trimming were obtained from the DNA. The table has 650,000 to 800,000 clones, 85% to 90% seen once. The clonotype was recovered from a woman younger than 30 with acute or convalescent COVID-19. The gene calls are TRBV3-1 (or the pseudogene TRBV3-2) and TRBJ1-2; D gene unclear. Sequencing used peripheral blood. CDR3 coding DNA: TGTGCCAGCAGCCTGCGAGGGCCGCTTAACTATGGCTACACCTTC. It translates to CASSLRGPLNYGYTF.